The clone carrying this TCR beta chain was seen ten or more times. No antigen is known for it. This sample stems from a study of liver allograft versus peripheral blood T cells. Background on the study: Intrahepatic T cell receptor repertoires from transplanted livers were compared against repertoires in recipients' peripheral blood.

Trimming removed 4 bases at V and 6 bases at J, with 12 bases between. The CDR3 extends over 13 amino acids. In germline, CDR1 is ENHRY, CDR2 SYGVKD. Notes on the study in general: Reportedly, the T cell receptor repertoires present inside liver allografts differed from those in peripheral blood.

TCRdb independently ran MiXCR on the reads; one entry per CDR3 protein. The repertoire holds roughly 14,000 distinct CDR3 sequences, with around 20% as singletons. The chain combines TRBV10-3 with TRBJ1-2; no firm D call. This TCR was recovered from a human patient who had a liver transplant. The graft donor may be the source of some T cells. CDR3 nucleotide sequence: TGTGCCATCAGTGGGCAAAGGGCGGATGGCTACACCTTC. This codes for CAISGQRADGYTF.